This TCR beta chain is from a study of T cell responses to AZD1222 COVID-19 vaccine. About the research overall: The study pooled second doses at about 4 or about 12 weeks. Whole-study findings and limits: The span of vaccine-associated CD4 TCRs extended across spike, with dominance at 160-218 and 743-854. Just a handful of AZD1222 recipients tested seropositive at baseline.

Germline-derived CDR1 and CDR2 are KGHSH and LQKENI. The CDR3 has 14 amino acids. Between the trimmed V and J ends, which lost 2 bases and 2 bases, there was a span of 9 bases. Here immunoSEQ multiplex PCR was the method, and the copy in TCRdb shows in-frame clones only, minus some. The table has about 110,000 clones, about 81% seen once. This clone was counted once. No antigen is known for it. This material consisted of peripheral blood, taken on day 0 of AZD1222 vaccination. The V call is TRBV18, the J call TRBJ2-5; D not resolved. This TCR was sampled from an adult in good health. The CDR3 nucleotides are TGTGCCAGCTCACCATCGTCAGAACAAGAGACCCAGTACTTC. It yields the protein CASSPSSEQETQYF.